This is a list of T cell receptor beta chains from one sample in a study of T-cell reconstitution after alpha-beta-depleted transplantation in children. TCRdb analysed the PCR reads with MiXCR anew, one entry per CDR3 protein. The repertoire has about 580,000 distinct CDR3 sequences, 23% of them found once; the top ten carry 13% to 15%. The source was PBMCs, mostly from graft donor cells, collected 360 days after TCRalphabeta/CD19-depleted stem cell transplant. These TCRs come from a boy under two years old who had a stem cell transplant for acute myeloid leukemia, so the T cells may come from the graft donor. CDR3s include the opening cysteine and the closing phenylalanine or tryptophan. The D gene is left open where the match is weak. Clone size is stated in some rows and not others, as once, few, many or a class when expanded.

clone_size j_call d_call v_call cdr3_nt cdr3_aa
many TRBJ1-6 NA TRBV29-1 TGCCCAGGCCAGGGCTCCTATAATTCACCCCTCCACTTT CPGQGSYNSPLHF
NA TRBJ1-5 NA TRBV10-3 TGTGCCATCTCCCGGGACGATAGCAATCAGCCCCAGCATTTT CAISRDDSNQPQHF
many TRBJ2-3 TRBD2 TRBV10-3 TGTGCCATCAGAGTAGCGGGGGAGACAGATACGCAGTATTTT CAIRVAGETDTQYF
few TRBJ1-2 NA TRBV15 TGTGCCACCAGCCAACTCCGTAGCGGGGGCGGAGGCTACACCTTC CATSQLRSGGGGYTF
NA TRBJ2-6 NA TRBV7-2 TGTGCCAGCAGCCCTCTAGGGGGGGGGCCTGGGGCCAACGTCCTGACTTTC CASSPLGGGPGANVLTF
many TRBJ2-5 TRBD2 TRBV20-1 TGCAGTGCTACGGACGGGGGGGCCCCGGAGACCCAGTACTTC CSATDGGAPETQYF
many TRBJ2-5 TRBD2 TRBV20-1 TGCAGTGCTAGGTCCGGGACTAGCGTAGAGACCCAGTACTTC CSARSGTSVETQYF
many TRBJ1-4 NA TRBV5-1 TGCGCCAGCAGCCTCGGGGAGGCGGGGGAAGAAAAACTGTTTTTT CASSLGEAGEEKLFF
many TRBJ2-1 TRBD1 TRBV29-1 TGCAGCACCGTACAGGGGGCTTACTCCTACAATGAGCAGTTCTTC CSTVQGAYSYNEQFF
many TRBJ2-5 NA TRBV6-5 TGTGCCAGCAGTTACAATCTGGGAGAGACCCAGTACTTC CASSYNLGETQYF
NA TRBJ1-2 NA TRBV7-2 TGTGCCAGCAGCTTAGGGCGGCAAGCTAACTATGGCTACACCTTC CASSLGRQANYGYTF
few TRBJ1-4 NA TRBV20-1 TGCAGTGCTGCCTCGGACGCTGGGGGGGAAAAACTGTTTTTT CSAASDAGGEKLFF
few TRBJ1-3 NA TRBV20-1 TGCAGTGCGGGGGAAAGCTCTGGAAACACCATATATTTT CSAGESSGNTIYF
many TRBJ2-5 NA TRBV27 TGTGCCAGCAGTTTTCAGGGTCCGGAGACCCAGTACTTC CASSFQGPETQYF
many TRBJ2-7 TRBD2 TRBV7-2 TGTGCCAGCAGCTTAGTCGGCCAGCGGGGGAGCTCCTACGAGCAGTACTTC CASSLVGQRGSSYEQYF
NA TRBJ2-5 NA TRBV20-1 TGCAGTGCCATTAGCGGTCCGGAGACCCAGTACTTC CSAISGPETQYF
NA TRBJ2-2 NA TRBV5-6 TGTGCCAGCAGCCCTAGAAACTGGAACACCGGGGAGCTGTTTTTT CASSPRNWNTGELFF
many TRBJ2-3 NA TRBV29-1 TGCAGCGTTGAGGGGCACCTTAGCACAGATACGCAGTATTTT CSVEGHLSTDTQYF
NA TRBJ2-2 NA TRBV7-2 TGTGCCAGCAGCTACGAGGTGGGCGGGGAGCTGTTTTTT CASSYEVGGELFF
many TRBJ1-1 NA TRBV7-2 TGTGCCAGCAGCTCAGCGGGGGTAGCTGAAGCTTTCTTT CASSSAGVAEAFF
few TRBJ1-2 NA TRBV25-1 TGTGCCAGCAGGGGCTCTACCGACACGGTGGGCTATGGCTACACCTTC CASRGSTDTVGYGYTF
many TRBJ2-5 TRBD1 TRBV29-1 TGCAGTCTGACCAGGCAGGGGGTCTCGGGAGAGACCCAGTACTTC CSLTRQGVSGETQYF
few TRBJ2-1 NA TRBV7-2 TGTGCCAGCAGCTTAGGATTGTGGAACCGGGACAATGAGCAGTTCTTC CASSLGLWNRDNEQFF
NA TRBJ2-7 NA TRBV28 TGTGCCAGCAGTTCCCCCGCCTGGCAGGGAAGCTCCTACGAGCAGTACTTC CASSSPAWQGSSYEQYF
NA TRBJ2-2 TRBD2 TRBV7-6 TGTGCCAGCAGCTTTCGTAGCGGGGGCACCGGGGAGCTGTTTTTT CASSFRSGGTGELFF
NA TRBJ2-3 TRBD1 TRBV20-1 TGCAGTGCTACGACAGGGGGGGTCACAGATACGCAGTATTTT CSATTGGVTDTQYF
few TRBJ2-2 NA TRBV14 TGTGCCAGCAGCCCCGTGGGACTCCTACAAACGGAAACCGGGGAGCTGTTTTTT CASSPVGLLQTETGELFF
many TRBJ2-1 NA TRBV29-1 TGCAGCCCCAAAATGCTTGGTAGCTCCTACAATGAGCAGTTCTTC CSPKMLGSSYNEQFF
NA TRBJ2-1 NA TRBV7-9 TGTGCCAGCATTAGGGGGGGCCCAACCCCCGGAAATGAGCAGTTCTTC CASIRGGPTPGNEQFF
NA TRBJ2-6 NA TRBV12-3/TRBV12-4 TGTGCCAGCAGTTTGTCGAGCTTCTCTGGGGCCAACGTCCTGACTTTC CASSLSSFSGANVLTF
few TRBJ2-7 NA TRBV12-3/TRBV12-4 TGTGCCAGCAAACCAGGGGATCACTACGAGCAGTACTTC CASKPGDHYEQYF
NA TRBJ1-4 NA TRBV21-1 TGTGCCAGCAGCAAACGGTGCAGCGGGGGAAAAAAACTGTTTTTT CASSKRCSGGKKLFF
many TRBJ2-2 NA TRBV20-1 TGCAGTGCCCTCTCTCTATGGGGCCCCACCGGGGAGCTGTTTTTT CSALSLWGPTGELFF
many TRBJ2-7 NA TRBV20-1 TGCAGTGCTAGACAGTTTAAATCCTACGAGCAGTACTTC CSARQFKSYEQYF
NA TRBJ1-1 NA TRBV4-3 TGCGCCAGCAGCCCATCGTGGGGAGGGGCGTTAGGGAACACTGAAGCTTTCTTT CASSPSWGGALGNTEAFF
NA TRBJ1-2 TRBD1 TRBV20-1 TGCAGTGCTGGCGAGGGACAGGGGTTTGACTATGGCTACACCTTC CSAGEGQGFDYGYTF
many TRBJ2-3 TRBD2 TRBV28 TGTGCCAGCAGTTTGGGGAGCGGGGGCACAGATACGCAGTATTTT CASSLGSGGTDTQYF
NA TRBJ2-3 TRBD2 TRBV24-1 TGTGCCACCAGTGATTTTTTGACGGCTAGCGGGGAGGAAACAGATACGCAGTATTTT CATSDFLTASGEETDTQYF
many TRBJ2-1 TRBD2 TRBV12-3/TRBV12-4 TGTGCCAGCAGTTTAGCGCACGACTGGACTAGCGGGGGCCGTTACAATGAGCAGTTCTTC CASSLAHDWTSGGRYNEQFF
many TRBJ2-3 TRBD2 TRBV24-1 TGTGCCACCAGTGATTACGGAGCGGGGCTAGATACGCAGTATTTT CATSDYGAGLDTQYF
NA TRBJ2-1 TRBD2 TRBV7-2 TGTGCCAGCACCCAGGGGACTAGCGGGAATAATGAGCAGTTCTTC CASTQGTSGNNEQFF
NA TRBJ2-5 NA TRBV5-1 TGCGCCAGCACGAGCGGTCAGGGAGGAGAGACCCAGTACTTC CASTSGQGGETQYF
NA TRBJ2-3 NA TRBV7-2 TGTGCCAGCAGCTTAGGGCCCATTGGGACAGATACGCAGTATTTT CASSLGPIGTDTQYF
NA TRBJ1-1 TRBD1 TRBV4-1 TGCGCCAGCAGCCAAGGCGTACAGGGGTGGGGGAACACTGAAGCTTTCTTT CASSQGVQGWGNTEAFF
NA TRBJ1-1 NA TRBV20-1 TGCAGTGCTGCCCCCGGGACCGGGGCTTTCTTT CSAAPGTGAFF
NA TRBJ2-1 TRBD2 TRBV7-8 TGTGCCAGCAGCTTAGTGGGACTAATGGGGAATGAGCAGTTCTTC CASSLVGLMGNEQFF
few TRBJ1-1 NA TRBV29-1 TGCAGCGTTGAAGAGAGGCAGGATGCCAGGCGGCAAGCTTTCTTT CSVEERQDARRQAFF
NA TRBJ2-5 NA TRBV6-5 TGTGCCAGCAGTTACGAGGGGTTAAGGGAAGAGACCCAGTACTTC CASSYEGLREETQYF
NA TRBJ2-3 NA TRBV5-5 TGTGCCAGCAGCTTGGACCCAGGGGCCTTCGTCACAGATACGCAGTATTTT CASSLDPGAFVTDTQYF
NA TRBJ2-3 NA TRBV20-1 TGCAGTGCGCGGGGAAAGGGCACAGATACGCAGTATTTT CSARGKGTDTQYF
NA TRBJ2-3 NA TRBV12-3/TRBV12-4 TGTGCCAGCAGCCGCGGTGATGGGGGGGGGCCGGATAAGTATTTT CASSRGDGGGPDKYF
many TRBJ2-2 TRBD2 TRBV15 TGTGCCACCAGCAGACACCCTCCGGGACTAGGCCCGTCCGGGGAGCTGTTTTTT CATSRHPPGLGPSGELFF
few TRBJ2-7 NA TRBV20-1 TGCAGTGGCCGGGGCAGCTCCTACGAGCAGTACTTC CSGRGSSYEQYF
few TRBJ2-7 TRBD1 TRBV29-1 TGCAGCGTCAACAGGGGAGACGTCGGGGAGCAGTACTTC CSVNRGDVGEQYF
many TRBJ2-5 NA TRBV28 TGTGCCAGCGGGGTGCTGGAGACCCAGTACTTC CASGVLETQYF
many TRBJ1-2 TRBD1 TRBV12-3/TRBV12-4 TGTGCCAGCAGTGTACCTCCGACAGGGTCCGACTACACCTTC CASSVPPTGSDYTF
many TRBJ2-1 NA TRBV18 TGTGCCAGCTCACCAAAACAGCCTTGGAAGGGCAATGAGCAGTTCTTC CASSPKQPWKGNEQFF
NA TRBJ2-3 NA TRBV20-1 TGCAGACTCACGGGCGTGGGCCGGGAAACCACAGATACGCAGTATTTT CRLTGVGRETTDTQYF
NA TRBJ2-1 TRBD1 TRBV20-1 TGCAGTGCTAGAGAGACAGGGGGTCCGTGGGAGCAGTTCTTC CSARETGGPWEQFF